This entry is about one T cell receptor beta chain. Its antigen is still unknown. CDR3 length: 13 residues. Germline-derived CDR1 and CDR2 are MDHEN and SYDVKM. V was clipped by 9 bases and J by 5 bases; unmatched bases: 9. From RNA transcripts, TCR beta CDR3 regions were amplified. The study used the HTBI primer set for a first-round RT-PCR of the TCR CDR3. MiXCR, run by TCRdb on the multiplex PCR reads, gives a single entry per CDR3 protein. Found here are 200,000 to 250,000 distinct CDR3 sequences, 17% of them singletons; the top ten hold approximately 50%. These data are taken from a study of T cells in Graves' hyperthyroidism and ophthalmopathy. For the study at large: Blood from the periphery was taken at initial diagnosis, before any treatment.

Lactation, pregnancy, other autoimmune disease or uncontrolled infection led to exclusion of patients. Points from the study as a whole: Blood samples included most of the expanded thyroid clonotypes exceeding 0.001.

The sequencing input was blood. This receptor was taken from a man in his fifties or sixties with Graves' hyperthyroidism. The J gene is TRBJ2-7, the V gene TRBV28; 8 bases match TRBD2. CDR3: CASRAGAFDEQYF. CDR3 nucleotides: TGTGCCAGTAGAGCGGGAGCGTTCGACGAGCAGTACTTC.